This TCR beta chain was found in a study of blood T cell repertoires in COVID-19. As handled by the study authors: Cell counts per sample came from amplifying reference gene primers. Repertoires were generated with immunoSEQ multiplex PCR, while TCRdb's copy carries only in-frame clones and drops some. Clone size and V and J calls were adopted from that table, with D and trimming inferred from the DNA. Here the sample spans more than 25,000 clones, 70% to 90% being singletons. Per the germline V gene, CDR1 is SGHTA and CDR2 is FQGNSA. The CDR3 loop spans 15 amino acids. V was trimmed by 4 bases and J by 9 bases, leaving 19 bases between them.

The chain joins TRBV7-2 to TRBJ1-5; weak D call: TRBD1 (5 bases). The material sequenced was peripheral blood. This receptor was obtained from a man between 65 and 79 years old with acute or convalescent COVID-19. CDR3: CASSSGTDQSWPQHF. CDR3 bases: TGTGCCAGCAGCTCCGGGACTGATCAATCATGGCCCCAGCATTTT.